A selection of T cell receptor beta chains follows, all from one sample in a study of T-cell reconstitution after alpha-beta-depleted transplantation in children. One entry per CDR3 protein, called by TCRdb with MiXCR from the PCR reads. Among 450,000 to 600,000 distinct CDR3 sequences listed, approximately 12% were seen once. The specimen comprised PBMCs, mostly from graft donor cells, sampled 360 days after TCRalphabeta/CD19-depleted stem cell transplant. The receptors were gathered from a male patient younger than 18 who had a stem cell transplant for acute myeloid leukemia, so the T cells may come from the graft donor. Each CDR3 is given with its conserved first and last residue. A D gene is named only where the DNA matches it firmly. Clone size is stated in some rows and not others, as once, few, many or a class when expanded.

j_gene | d_gene | abundance | v_gene | CDR3nt | CDR3aa
TRBJ2-2 | NA | few | TRBV24-1 | TGTGCCACCAAGAACGCGAAGGAGGAGCTGTTTTTT | CATKNAKEELFF
TRBJ2-1 | NA | many | TRBV12-3/TRBV12-4 | TGTGCCAGCAGTTTCTTACTATCCGTGGGGAATGAGCAGTTCTTC | CASSFLLSVGNEQFF
TRBJ2-7 | TRBD2 | NA | TRBV5-1 | TGCGCCAGCAGCTTCAAGCGGGAGGGTGACGAGCAGTACTTC | CASSFKREGDEQYF
TRBJ1-5 | NA | few | TRBV7-3 | TGTGCCAGCATCTTGGGGGGACAGCCCCAGCATTTT | CASILGGQPQHF
TRBJ2-2 | NA | many | TRBV5-5 | TGTGCCAGCAGGTGGGGCACCGGGGAGCTGTTTTTT | CASRWGTGELFF
TRBJ2-3 | TRBD2 | few | TRBV20-1 | TGCAGTGCTAGAGATCCAAGCGGGAGAATCCACACAGATACGCAGTATTTT | CSARDPSGRIHTDTQYF
TRBJ2-3 | TRBD2 | few | TRBV20-1 | TGCAGTGCTTCCGGACTAGCGGGAGGGCCACCTACAGATACGCAGTATTTT | CSASGLAGGPPTDTQYF
TRBJ2-1 | NA | few | TRBV28 | TGTGCCAGCAGTTTAGTCCCGAGAGGGATCCTTGTGGCCAATGAGCAGTTCTTC | CASSLVPRGILVANEQFF
TRBJ2-7 | NA | few | TRBV7-2 | TGTGCCAGCAGCTTATACGGCGTTTACCTCTCCTACGAGCAGTACTTC | CASSLYGVYLSYEQYF
TRBJ2-1 | TRBD2 | NA | TRBV6-2/TRBV6-3 | TGTGCCAGCACCCGCCAGGGGGTCGGGACTAGCGGCATCTCCTACAATGAGCAGTTCTTC | CASTRQGVGTSGISYNEQFF
TRBJ2-5 | NA | many | TRBV7-2 | TGTGCCAGCAGCTTTCAGTTGGAAGAGACCCAGTACTTC | CASSFQLEETQYF
TRBJ2-7 | TRBD2 | few | TRBV6-2/TRBV6-3 | TGTGCCAGCAGTTACTCGGGGACTAGCGGACCCTACGAGCAGTACTTC | CASSYSGTSGPYEQYF
TRBJ2-3 | TRBD2 | NA | TRBV7-2 | TGTGCCAGCAGGGTGGTAGCGGGAGGGCAGAATACGCAGTATTTT | CASRVVAGGQNTQYF
TRBJ2-2 | NA | NA | TRBV24-1 | TGTGCCACCAGTGACCCAACAGGGAACACCGGGGAGCTGTTTTTT | CATSDPTGNTGELFF
TRBJ2-7 | TRBD1 | few | TRBV7-3 | TGTGCCAGCAGTCGGACCGGGACAGGGTCCTACGAGCAGTACTTC | CASSRTGTGSYEQYF
TRBJ2-3 | TRBD2 | many | TRBV15 | TGTGCCACCAGGGAAGCGGGAGGGCCCTCGGAGACGCAGTATTTT | CATREAGGPSETQYF
TRBJ1-5 | TRBD1 | NA | TRBV28 | TGTGCCAGCAGTACCCTCGGGACAGGGAGTAATCAGCCCCAGCATTTT | CASSTLGTGSNQPQHF
TRBJ1-1 | TRBD1 | few | TRBV25-1 | TGTGCCAGCAGTGTCGCGGGACAGGGGATTGCTGAAGCTTTCTTT | CASSVAGQGIAEAFF
TRBJ2-7 | NA | NA | TRBV20-1 | TGCAGTGCTAGGGCCCCACAAAGCTCCTACGAGCAGTACTTC | CSARAPQSSYEQYF
TRBJ1-4 | NA | NA | TRBV12-3/TRBV12-4 | TGTGCCAGCAGTCCCCGAACGGGACTCTATAATGAAAAACTGTTTTTT | CASSPRTGLYNEKLFF
TRBJ2-3 | NA | NA | TRBV29-1 | TGCAGCGAGAAGGTCCTGGGGGTCCATTTTCCCACAGATACGCAGTATTTT | CSEKVLGVHFPTDTQYF
TRBJ2-4 | NA | NA | TRBV28 | TGTGCCAGCAGTTCCCCACGCCGAACTAGTCTCCACATTCAGTACTTC | CASSSPRRTSLHIQYF
TRBJ1-1 | NA | many | TRBV29-1 | TGCAGCGTCCCGATCAAGTCGGGAGGAGCTTTCTTT | CSVPIKSGGAFF
TRBJ2-2 | TRBD2 | NA | TRBV4-3 | TGCGCCAGCAGCCAGGGGACTAGCGGGATCTACACCGGGGAGCTGTTTTTT | CASSQGTSGIYTGELFF